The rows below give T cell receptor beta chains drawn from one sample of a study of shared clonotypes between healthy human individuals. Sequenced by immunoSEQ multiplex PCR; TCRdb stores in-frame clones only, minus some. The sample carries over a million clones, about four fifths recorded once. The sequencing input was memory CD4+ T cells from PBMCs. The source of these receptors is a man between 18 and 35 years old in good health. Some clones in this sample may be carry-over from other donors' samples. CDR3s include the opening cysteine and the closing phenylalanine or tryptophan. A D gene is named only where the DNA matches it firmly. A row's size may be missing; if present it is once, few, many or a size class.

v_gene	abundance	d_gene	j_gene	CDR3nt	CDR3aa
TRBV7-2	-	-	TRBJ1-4	TGTGCCAGCAGCCCTAAACAGCGAATTAATGAAAAACTGTTTTTT	CASSPKQRINEKLFF
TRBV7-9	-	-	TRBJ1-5	TGTGCCAGCAGCTTAGAAACAGGGTCCAATCAGCCCCAGCATTTT	CASSLETGSNQPQHF
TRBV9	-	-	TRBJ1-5	TGTGCCAGCAGCGTAGCACCACAGGGCCAGCCCCAGCATTTT	CASSVAPQGQPQHF
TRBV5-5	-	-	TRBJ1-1	TGTGCCAGCAGCTTGGCAGGGACATCAAACACTGAAGCTTTCTTT	CASSLAGTSNTEAFF
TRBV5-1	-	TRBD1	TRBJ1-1	TGCGCCAGCAGCCCAGGGGGGCGGACTGAAGCTTTCTTT	CASSPGGRTEAFF
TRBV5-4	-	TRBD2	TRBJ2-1	TGTGCCAGCAGCTTGAAGTTGGGGACTAGCATTAGGGAGCAGTTCTTC	CASSLKLGTSIREQFF
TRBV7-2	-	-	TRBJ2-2	TGTGCCAGCAGCGCCTACGGCACCGGGGAGCTGTTTTTT	CASSAYGTGELFF
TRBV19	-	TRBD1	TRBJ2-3	TGTGCCAGTAGTACAGAGGGACAGGGGTTAGATACGCAGTATTTT	CASSTEGQGLDTQYF
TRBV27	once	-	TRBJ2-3	TGTGCCAGCAGTTTATCCCGGATACGGGTGGATACGCAGTATTTT	CASSLSRIRVDTQYF
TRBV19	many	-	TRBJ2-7	TGTGCCAGTAGTCCCGGGGGAGCGGAATTCTACGAGCAGTACTTC	CASSPGGAEFYEQYF
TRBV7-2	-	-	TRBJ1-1	TGTGCCGATAAAATCAGGACGGAAAACACTGAAGCTTTCTTT	CADKIRTENTEAFF
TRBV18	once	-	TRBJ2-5	TGTGCCAGCTCCCCAGGACGCGGCCAAGAGACCCAGTACTTC	CASSPGRGQETQYF
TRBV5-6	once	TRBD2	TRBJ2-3	TGTGCCAGCAGCCCGGGACTAGGGAGCACAGATACGCAGTATTTT	CASSPGLGSTDTQYF
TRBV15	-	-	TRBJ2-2	TGTGCCACCAGCAGAGAGAGGATTACCGGGGAGCTGTTTTTT	CATSRERITGELFF
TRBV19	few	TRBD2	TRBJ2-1	TGTGCCAGTGGGTCCAGCGGGAAAACCAATGAGCAGTTCTTC	CASGSSGKTNEQFF
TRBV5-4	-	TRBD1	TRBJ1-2	TGTGCCAGCAGCTCGCCTATAAGGGGGCCAGGCCCCAGATATGGCTACACCTTC	CASSSPIRGPGPRYGYTF
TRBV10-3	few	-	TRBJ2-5	TGTGCCAGCAGCGGGACAAAAGAGACCCAGTACTTC	CASSGTKETQYF
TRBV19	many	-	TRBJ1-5	TGTGCCAGTAGTATTGCCGGGGACAATCAGCCCCAGCATTTT	CASSIAGDNQPQHF
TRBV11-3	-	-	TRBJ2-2	TGTGCCAGCAGCTCCCAGGGACCCACCGGGGAGCTGTTTTTT	CASSSQGPTGELFF
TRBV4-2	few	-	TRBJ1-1	TGTGCCAGCAGCCAAAGTGAGATGAACACTGAAGCTTTCTTT	CASSQSEMNTEAFF
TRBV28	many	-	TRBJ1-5	TGTGCCAGCAGTTTGCAGTCAGGTCAGCCCCAGCATTTT	CASSLQSGQPQHF
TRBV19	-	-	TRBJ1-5	TGTGCCAGTAGTGGATCCAATGGGGTCCAGCCCCAGCATTTT	CASSGSNGVQPQHF
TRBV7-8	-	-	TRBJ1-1	TGTGCCAGCAGCTTAGTAGTAGGTTTCGTAACTGAAGCTTTCTTT	CASSLVVGFVTEAFF
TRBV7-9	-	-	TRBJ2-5	TGTGCCAGCAGCTTTGGGGGGCTGGAGACCCAGTACTTC	CASSFGGLETQYF
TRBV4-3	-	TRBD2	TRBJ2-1	TGCGCCAGCAGCCTTGGGGGACTAGGGGACAATGAGCAGTTCTTC	CASSLGGLGDNEQFF
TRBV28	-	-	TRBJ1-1	TGTGCCAGCAGTGCGCCGGGACTTGGAACTGAAGCTTTCTTT	CASSAPGLGTEAFF
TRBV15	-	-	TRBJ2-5	TGTGCCACCAGCAGAGGTCAGGGAAAGGGGCAAGAGACCCAGTACTTC	CATSRGQGKGQETQYF
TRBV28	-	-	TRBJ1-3	TGTGCCAGCAGCCGTCTGACCGGAAACACCATATATTTT	CASSRLTGNTIYF
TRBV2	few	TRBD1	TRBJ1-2	TGTGCCAGCAGTGCCATCACAGGGGAAAGGGGCTACACCTTC	CASSAITGERGYTF
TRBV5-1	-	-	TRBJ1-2	TGCGCCAGCAGCCCCGAGGGACGAGCAAACTATGGCTACACCTTC	CASSPEGRANYGYTF
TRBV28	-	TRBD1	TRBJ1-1	TGTGCCAGCAGTTTTCTTGGACAGGGCACCTTTGCGCGTCGGGGCACTGAAGCTTTCTTT	CASSFLGQGTFARRGTEAFF
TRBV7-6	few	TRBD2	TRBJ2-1	TGTGCCAGCAGCTTAGGCCGAGGGAGCGGGAACAATGAGCAGTTCTTC	CASSLGRGSGNNEQFF
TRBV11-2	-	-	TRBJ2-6	TGTGCCAGCAGCTCCTGGACCAGCGGGGCCAACGTCCTGACTTTC	CASSSWTSGANVLTF
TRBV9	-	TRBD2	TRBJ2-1	TGTGCCAGCAGCGTACTAGGTAGCGGGAGGTCCCATGAGCAGTTCTTC	CASSVLGSGRSHEQFF
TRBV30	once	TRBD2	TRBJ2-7	TGTGCCTGGACTGCTAGCGGGAGGTCGGGAGGTTCCGAGCAGTACTTC	CAWTASGRSGGSEQYF
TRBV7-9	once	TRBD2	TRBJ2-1	TGTGCCAGCAGCCCGACTAGCGGGGGGCACAATGAGCAGTTCTTC	CASSPTSGGHNEQFF
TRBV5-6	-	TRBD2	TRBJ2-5	TGTGCCAGCAGCTTTGGCAGCGGGATCGGGGAGACCCAGTACTTC	CASSFGSGIGETQYF
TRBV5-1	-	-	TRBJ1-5	TGCGCCAGCAGCTTGGATGGACGACAGGGCAATCAGCCCCAGCATTTT	CASSLDGRQGNQPQHF
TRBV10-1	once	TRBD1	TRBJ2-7	TGCGCCAGCAGCCCCGGGACAGGAAAGAAGTCCTACGAGCAGTACTTC	CASSPGTGKKSYEQYF
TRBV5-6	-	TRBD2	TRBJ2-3	TGTGCCAGCAGCCTAGGGACTAGCGGGAGAGTTGCAGATACGCAGTATTTT	CASSLGTSGRVADTQYF
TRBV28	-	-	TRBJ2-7	TGTGCCAGCAGTTCCCCAGTTGCAGGGGGGAAGGAGCAGTACTTC	CASSSPVAGGKEQYF
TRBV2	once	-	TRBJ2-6	TGTGCCAGCAGTGAAGCTGGGGTAACCGGGGCCAACGTCCTGACTTTC	CASSEAGVTGANVLTF
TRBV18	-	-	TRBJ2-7	TGTGCCAGCTCCTTCGACGGGACCCAGCAGTACTTC	CASSFDGTQQYF
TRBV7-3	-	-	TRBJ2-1	TGTGCCAGCAGCCGTCACCCCGATGGCTCCTACAATGAGCAGTTCTTC	CASSRHPDGSYNEQFF
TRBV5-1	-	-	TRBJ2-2	TGCGCCAGCAGGGGTTTCCGGGACACCGGGGAGCTGTTTTTT	CASRGFRDTGELFF